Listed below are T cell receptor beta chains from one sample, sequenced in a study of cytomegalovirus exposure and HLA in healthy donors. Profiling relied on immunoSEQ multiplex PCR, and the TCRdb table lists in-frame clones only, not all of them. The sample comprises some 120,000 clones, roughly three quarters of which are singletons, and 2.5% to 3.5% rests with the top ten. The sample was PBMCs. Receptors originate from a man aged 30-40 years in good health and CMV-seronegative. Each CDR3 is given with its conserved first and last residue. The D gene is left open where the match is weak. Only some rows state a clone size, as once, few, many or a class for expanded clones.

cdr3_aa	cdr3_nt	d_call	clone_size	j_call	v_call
CASSLGQGTGNTIYF	TGCGCCAGCAGCTTGGGACAGGGAACTGGAAACACCATATATTTT	TRBD1	.	TRBJ1-3	TRBV5-1
CASQHRGNADTQYF	TGTGCCAGCCAACACAGGGGGAACGCAGATACGCAGTATTTT	TRBD1	once	TRBJ2-3	TRBV25-1
CASSYDRRRTEF	TGTGCCAGCAGTTACGACAGACGACGCACCGAGTTC	.	.	TRBJ2-7	TRBV6-5
CASSRRIGLVNTEAFF	TGTGCCAGCAGCCGGCGGATCGGTTTAGTGAACACTGAAGCTTTCTTT	.	once	TRBJ1-1	TRBV14
CASSQGGGLAGGNIQYF	TGTGCCAGCAGCCAAGGGGGAGGACTAGCGGGGGGTAACATTCAGTACTTC	TRBD2	.	TRBJ2-4	TRBV4-2
CASAFSGSQVLNGYTF	TGTGCCAGCGCATTTTCAGGGTCTCAAGTTTTGAATGGCTACACCTTC	.	.	TRBJ1-2	TRBV28
CASKGLEAGDNSPLHF	TGCGCCAGCAAAGGGCTGGAGGCAGGGGATAATTCACCCCTCCACTTT	.	.	TRBJ1-6	TRBV5-1
CASSPTGTTTYEQYF	TGTGCCAGCAGCCCGACCGGGACAACCACCTACGAGCAGTACTTC	.	.	TRBJ2-7	TRBV7-2
CASSLSGITLEQYF	TGTGCCAGCAGTTTATCCGGGATTACCCTCGAGCAGTACTTC	.	.	TRBJ2-7	TRBV27
CASSYSVGGVYYEQYF	TGTGCCAGCAGTTACTCGGTGGGGGGGGTCTACTACGAGCAGTACTTC	TRBD2	.	TRBJ2-7	TRBV6-5
CSVGGDDQGQYF	TGCAGCGTCGGAGGGGATGATCAAGGGCAGTACTTC	.	.	TRBJ2-7	TRBV29-1
CASSGDIDEQYF	TGTGCCAGCAGCGGCGACATTGACGAGCAGTACTTC	.	.	TRBJ2-7	TRBV7-8
CASSPRRGLWGNTIYF	TGTGCCAGCAGCCCAAGGAGGGGCTTGTGGGGAAACACCATATATTTT	.	.	TRBJ1-3	TRBV7-2
CASSLLFPSGGNEQFF	TGTGCCAGCAGCTTGCTTTTTCCTAGCGGGGGCAATGAGCAGTTCTTC	TRBD2	.	TRBJ2-1	TRBV5-5
CASSHLSDRHGVGETGNTIYF	TGTGCCAGCAGCCATCTATCGGATCGACACGGGGTGGGCGAGACCGGAAACACCATATATTTT	.	few	TRBJ1-3	TRBV7-3
CASRAAGGAPYEQYF	TGTGCCAGCAGGGCGGCGGGAGGGGCGCCCTACGAGCAGTACTTC	TRBD2	.	TRBJ2-7	TRBV6-5
CASSQDQASGITDTQYF	TGCGCCAGCAGCCAAGATCAGGCTAGCGGGATAACAGATACGCAGTATTTT	TRBD2	.	TRBJ2-3	TRBV4-3
CASSSSDTGELFF	TGTGCCAGCAGCTCCAGCGACACCGGGGAGCTGTTTTTT	.	.	TRBJ2-2	TRBV13
CASSAAGQTYGYTF	TGTGCCAGCAGTGCGGCGGGACAGACCTATGGCTACACCTTC	TRBD1	few	TRBJ1-2	TRBV6-1
CSTTGTENTDTQYF	TGCAGTACTACCGGGACAGAGAACACAGATACGCAGTATTTT	TRBD1	.	TRBJ2-3	TRBV29-1
CASGSGQGSTGELFF	TGTGCTAGTGGAAGTGGACAGGGGAGCACCGGGGAGCTGTTTTTT	TRBD1	few	TRBJ2-2	TRBV12-5
CASSSTVEQYF	TGTGCCAGCTCGTCGACTGTCGAGCAGTACTTC	.	.	TRBJ2-7	TRBV18
CAIRPGTPGGKNQPQHF	TGTGCCATCAGGCCCGGGACTCCGGGAGGGAAAAATCAGCCCCAGCATTTT	.	.	TRBJ1-5	TRBV10-3
CASSLLGNEQFF	TGTGCCAGCAGTTTACTAGGCAATGAGCAGTTCTTC	.	.	TRBJ2-1	TRBV28
CASSPTIGSGQPQHF	TGTGCCAGCAGCCCGACCATAGGGTCGGGACAGCCCCAGCATTTT	.	few	TRBJ1-5	TRBV7-8
CASSLNRGLNLGTEAFF	TGTGCCAGCAGCCTAAACAGGGGGCTGAACCTGGGCACTGAAGCTTTCTTT	TRBD1	few	TRBJ1-1	TRBV5-6
CATSRDLGQGDQPQHF	TGTGCCACCAGCAGAGATCTTGGACAGGGCGATCAGCCCCAGCATTTT	TRBD1	.	TRBJ1-5	TRBV15
CASAQGTGFYEQYF	TGTGCTAGTGCCCAGGGGACAGGTTTTTACGAGCAGTACTTC	TRBD1	.	TRBJ2-7	TRBV12-5
CASSHPGTGFSYTF	TGTGCCAGCAGTCACCCCGGGACAGGGTTTAGCTACACCTTC	TRBD1	.	TRBJ1-2	TRBV7-9
CASSLYEDYTEAFF	TGTGCCAGCAGCTTATATGAGGATTACACTGAAGCTTTCTTT	.	.	TRBJ1-1	TRBV7-9
CTSSPRLSGGPTYNEQFF	TGCACCAGCAGCCCCCGACTTAGCGGGGGGCCTACATACAATGAGCAGTTCTTC	.	.	TRBJ2-1	TRBV1
CASRRGDLNTEAFF	TGTGCCAGCAGGAGAGGGGACTTGAACACTGAAGCTTTCTTT	.	.	TRBJ1-1	TRBV6-5
CASAPLREPSYEQYF	TGTGCCAGCGCACCGCTCAGGGAACCCTCCTACGAGCAGTACTTC	.	.	TRBJ2-7	TRBV6-6
CASSFGDEYEQYF	TGCGCCAGCAGCTTCGGAGACGAGTACGAGCAGTACTTC	.	.	TRBJ2-7	TRBV5-1
CASSLAGGETQYF	TGTGCCAGCAGCCTAGCGGGAGGAGAGACCCAGTACTTC	TRBD2	.	TRBJ2-5	TRBV4-2
CSWTENTF	TGCAGTTGGACAGAGAACACCTTC	.	.	TRBJ1-2	TRBV20-1
CASSLAPMMDRGGEQYF	TGTGCCAGCAGTTTAGCTCCGATGATGGACAGGGGAGGGGAGCAGTACTTC	TRBD1	.	TRBJ2-7	TRBV27
CASSQDRLAYEQYF	TGTGCCAGCAGCCAAGACAGACTAGCCTACGAGCAGTACTTC	.	.	TRBJ2-7	TRBV4-2
CASSQDRLGAVDANQPQHF	TGCGCCAGCAGCCAAGATCGATTGGGGGCTGTTGATGCCAATCAGCCCCAGCATTTT	.	.	TRBJ1-5	TRBV4-1
CAWRADRGLSEQYF	TGTGCCTGGAGGGCCGACAGGGGCCTTTCTGAGCAGTACTTC	TRBD1	.	TRBJ2-7	TRBV30
CASSDSTGRWGNTIYF	TGTGCCAGCAGTGACTCTACAGGGCGTTGGGGAAACACCATATATTTT	.	.	TRBJ1-3	TRBV6-4
CASSYSGGSYEQYF	TGTGCCAGCAGTTATAGCGGGGGGTCCTACGAGCAGTACTTC	TRBD2	.	TRBJ2-7	TRBV6-5
CAWSVGVENTEAFF	TGTGCCTGGAGTGTAGGGGTCGAGAACACTGAAGCTTTCTTT	.	.	TRBJ1-1	TRBV30
CAISENMGDSEQYF	TGTGCCATCAGTGAGAACATGGGGGACTCGGAGCAGTACTTC	.	.	TRBJ2-7	TRBV10-3
CAVAGERPYEQYF	TGTGCCGTAGCGGGGGAACGACCCTACGAGCAGTACTTC	TRBD2	.	TRBJ2-7	TRBV6-6
CASSFGEGNGETQHF	.	.	.	TRBJ2-5	TRBV7-8
CASSQTGDTEAFF	TGTGCCAGCTCACAGACAGGGGACACTGAAGCTTTCTTT	TRBD1	.	TRBJ1-1	TRBV18
CASSQDFRQPYSEAFF	TGTGCCAGCAGCCAAGATTTTAGACAACCCTACTCAGAAGCTTTCTTT	.	.	TRBJ1-1	TRBV4-2